The 2 T cell receptor beta chains in this list originate from one sample, sequenced in a study of blood T cell repertoires in COVID-19. Method: immunoSEQ multiplex PCR; TCRdb's copy keeps in-frame clones and lacks some. The sample has about 300,000 clones, around 80% seen once. Sequencing input: peripheral blood. These receptors all come from a woman in her forties or fifties with acute or convalescent COVID-19.

The chain carries TRBV6-4 and TRBJ2-7, with a tentative D call TRBD2 (5 bases). The CDR3 has 12 amino acids. Trimming removed 11 bases at V and 3 bases at J, with 14 bases between. Germline CDR1 reads MRHNA; CDR2 reads SNTAGT. The CDR3 DNA reads as TGTGCCGGGCCGGAGGCCATCTACGAGCAGTACGTC. This gives the protein CAGPEAIYEQYV.

The chain recombines TRBV3-1 (or the pseudogene TRBV3-2) with TRBJ2-3, with D perhaps TRBD2 (6 bases). Trimming left V 4 bases short and J 2 bases short, with 13 bases between. The germline V gene has CDR1 LGHDT and CDR2 YNNKEL (reference sequence). This CDR3 is 15 amino acids long. CDR3 sequence reads: CASSPRDFSTDTQYF. The CDR3 nucleotides read TGTGCCAGCAGCCCCCGGGACTTTTCCACAGATACGCAGTATTTT.